What follows are 21 T cell receptor beta chains derived from one specimen sequenced in a study of T cell therapy after organ transplantation. Which antigens these TCRs recognize remains unknown. Profiling relied on immunoSEQ multiplex PCR, and the TCRdb table lists in-frame clones only, not all of them. Found here are 44,000 or so clones, about 95% of them singletons; the top ten hold about 3.1%. The material was CD8+ T cells from blood, obtained before autologous CMV-specific T cell therapy. The origin of the receptors is a human patient who had received a solid organ transplant and had CMV disease.

DNA for the CDR3: TGTGCCAGCAGTGACGGGACAGGGGGCGGTGGCAATCAGCCCCAGCATTTT. It yields the protein CASSDGTGGGGNQPQHF. This rearrangement joins TRBV2 to TRBJ1-5; 12 bases line up with TRBD1. There are 17 residues in the CDR3. After removal of 3 bases from V and 2 bases from J, the junction contained 5 bases not matched to a gene. Germline values: CDR1 SNHLY, CDR2 FYNNEI.

In nucleotides, the CDR3 is TGCGCCAGCAGCTTTAGGAACAATAAGCTCTCTGGGGCCAACGTCCTGACTTTC. This sequence encodes CASSFRNNKLSGANVLTF. The chain combines TRBV5-1 with TRBJ2-6; D gene ambiguous. The V and J ends lost 2 bases and 0 bases respectively, with 15 bases between them. CDR1 is SGHRS and CDR2 is YFSETQ in the germline V gene. There are 18 residues in the CDR3. Complete variable domain (other parts from reference TRBV5-1 and TRBJ2-6): KAGVTQTPRYLIKTRGQQVTLSCSPISGHRSVSWYQQTPGQGLQFLFEYFSETQRNKGNFPGRFSGRQFSNSRSEMNVSTLELGDSALYLCASSFRNNKLSGANVLTFGAGSRLTVL.

V gene TRBV4-1 combines with J gene TRBJ1-1, with D unclear. V lost 6 bases and J lost 1, with 6 bases in between. Germline V CDR1 and CDR2: MGHRA, YSYEKL. The CDR3 consists of 12 residues. CDR3 amino acids: CASRAANTEAFF. The CDR3 DNA sequence: TGCGCCAGCAGGGCAGCGAACACTGAAGCTTTCTTT.

V and J are TRBV7-9 and TRBJ1-4; D is possibly TRBD1 (5 bases). V shed 8 bases and J shed 6 bases, with 10 bases lying between them. Germline CDR1 is SEHNR and CDR2 is FQNEAQ (reference sequence). The CDR3 totals 12 residues. CDR3 in amino acids: CASQGLDEKLFF. DNA of the CDR3: TGTGCCAGCCAGGGCTTAGATGAAAAACTGTTTTTT.

The chain has TRBV6-5 and TRBJ2-4; 12 nucleotides line up with TRBD2. CDR3 length equals 15 residues. CDR1 is MNHEY and CDR2 is SVGAGI in the germline V gene. After removal of 5 bases from V and 8 bases from J, the junction contained 7 bases not matched to a gene. CDR3 in DNA: TGTGCCAGCAGTCCTAGCGGGGGGGCCGGGTACATTCAGTACTTC. Translated: CASSPSGGAGYIQYF.

V gene TRBV5-1 combines with J gene TRBJ2-7; TRBD2 matches 9 bases. V gave up 7 bases and J gave up 1 base; unmatched junction bases: 3. There are 13 residues in the CDR3. The germline gives CDR1 SGHRS, CDR2 YFSETQ. In nucleotides, the CDR3 is TGCGCCAGCGGGGCGGGAGGGTCCTACGAGCAGTACTTC. Protein: CASGAGGSYEQYF.

The chain combines TRBV14 with TRBJ2-3, with D unclear. Deletions cut 1 base from V and 2 bases from J, with 13 bases between. Germline CDR1 SGHDN, CDR2 FVKESK. The CDR3 runs to 16 residues. In DNA form, the CDR3 reads TGTGCCAGCAGCCAAGCAACGTCAATACTCACAGATACGCAGTATTTT. As protein: CASSQATSILTDTQYF.

The CDR3 here is CASSRADSWGMNTEAFF. The DNA of the CDR3 is TGCGCCAGCAGCCGGGCTGACAGCTGGGGCATGAACACTGAAGCTTTCTTT. The chain links TRBV5-1 to TRBJ1-1, with D possibly being TRBD1 (5 bases). Per the germline V gene, CDR1 is SGHRS and CDR2 is YFSETQ. The CDR3 consists of 17 residues. V lost 4 bases and J 0 bases, leaving 19 bases between the germline ends.

The count of this clone is one. This chain joins TRBV2 and TRBJ1-4; a possible D gene is TRBD1 (5 bases). V was pared by 2 bases and J by 5 bases, with 12 bases between. The germline gives CDR1 SNHLY, CDR2 FYNNEI. The CDR3 is 15 residues long. The CDR3 spells CASSELRTPNEKLFF. The CDR3 region has the DNA TGTGCCAGCAGTGAATTAAGGACACCGAATGAAAAACTGTTTTTT.

The CDR3 nucleotides are TGTGCCAGCAGCTTTCTAGGGAGCAATCAGCCCCAGCATTTT. The encoded protein is CASSFLGSNQPQHF. The chain combines TRBV5-4 with TRBJ1-5; D unclear. Trimming stripped 2 bases from V and 1 base from J, with 7 bases between. Per germline, CDR1 SGHNT and CDR2 YYREEE (reference sequence). This CDR3 is 14 amino acids long.

The chain has TRBV4-2 and TRBJ1-2; D unclear. Deletions cut 0 bases from V and 6 bases from J, with 14 bases between. The CDR3 sequence is 15 residues long. CDR1 LGHNA and CDR2 YNFKEQ come from the germline V gene. CDR3 in amino acids: CASSQEGGYTDGYTF. For the CDR3, the DNA is TGTGCCAGCAGCCAAGAGGGTGGGTACACCGATGGCTACACCTTC.

The rearrangement uses TRBV30 and TRBJ2-7; possibly TRBD2 for D (6 bases). The CDR3 consists of 12 residues. V was shortened by 0 bases and J by 7 bases, with 10 bases between the two germline ends. Germline lookup yields CDR1 GTSNPN and CDR2 SVGIG (reference sequence). The CDR3 DNA reads as TGTGCCTGGAGTGTACGACGGGGGGAGCAGTACTTC. It yields the protein CAWSVRRGEQYF. Filled out from reference TRBV30 and TRBJ2-7, the complete variable domain reads SQTIHQWPATLVQPVGSPLSLECTVEGTSNPNLYWYRQAAGRGLQLLFYSVGIGQISSEVPQNLSASRPQDRQFILSSKKLLLSDSGFYLCAWSVRRGEQYFGPGTRLTVT.

The chain couples TRBV6-5 to TRBJ1-2; D is unclear. V was shortened by 6 bases and J by 7 bases, with 21 bases between the two germline ends. The CDR3 sequence is 15 residues long. Germline CDR1 MNHEY, CDR2 SVGAGI. The CDR3 nucleotides are TGTGCCAGCAGCCCTACGCTGACGGTTACTAGTGGCTACACCTTC. Translation: CASSPTLTVTSGYTF.

The V and J genes are TRBV19 and TRBJ1-5; D uncertain. V shed 5 bases and J shed 3 bases, with 11 bases lying between them. The germline gives CDR1 LNHDA, CDR2 SQIVND (reference sequence). The CDR3 has 14 residues. This chain's CDR3 is CASSYSGPNQPQHF. The CDR3 DNA reads TGTGCCAGTAGTTATTCCGGACCCAATCAGCCCCAGCATTTT.

The rearrangement links TRBV15 to TRBJ2-7, with no clear D. Germline V gives CDR1 LNHNV, CDR2 YYDKDF (reference sequence). Deletions cut 1 base from V and 3 bases from J, with 13 bases between. There are 15 residues in the CDR3. CDR3 in amino acids: CATSRAVRVGYEQYF. CDR3 nucleotide sequence: TGTGCCACCAGCAGAGCAGTTAGGGTAGGCTACGAGCAGTACTTC.

The chain joins TRBV9 to TRBJ1-1, with D possibly TRBD1 on 5 matching bases. Germline lookup yields CDR1 SGDLS and CDR2 YYNGEE. The CDR3 has 13 amino acids. Trimming left V 5 bases short and J 5 bases short, with 13 bases between. CDR3 DNA: TGTGCCAGCAGTTTGGGTCGGGGGACTGAAGCTTTCTTT. This gives the protein CASSLGRGTEAFF.

This clone is a singleton in its sample. This chain connects TRBV28 to TRBJ2-1; D remains ambiguous. The V and J ends lost 5 bases and 0 bases respectively, with 17 bases between them. The CDR3 runs to 17 residues. Germline values: CDR1 MDHEN, CDR2 SYDVKM. The chain's CDR3 is CASSPGWSASSYNEQFF. The CDR3 coding sequence is TGTGCCAGCAGTCCCGGTTGGAGCGCAAGCTCCTACAATGAGCAGTTCTTC. Based on the CDR3 plus reference TRBV28 and TRBJ2-1, the full variable domain is DVKVTQSSRYLVKRTGEKVFLECVQDMDHENMFWYRQDPGLGLRLIYFSYDVKMKEKGDIPEGYSVSREKKERFSLILESASTNQTSMYLCASSPGWSASSYNEQFFGPGTRLTVL.

This clone was seen once. V and J are TRBV25-1 and TRBJ2-1, with 8 bases lining up with TRBD2. Trimming cost V 2 bases and J 0 bases; bases outside gene matches: 6. Germline CDR1 MGHDK, CDR2 SYGVNS. The CDR3 is 17 residues long. CDR3 sequence: CASSEREGRSSYNEQFF. The CDR3 DNA sequence: TGTGCCAGCAGTGAACGGGAGGGGCGGAGCTCCTACAATGAGCAGTTCTTC.

The chain carries TRBV29-1 and TRBJ1-2; no clear D. CDR1 and CDR2 (germline): SQVTM, ANQGSEA. The CDR3 has 12 residues. Between the trimmed V and J ends, which lost 7 bases and 4 bases, there was a span of 13 bases. CDR3 bases: TGCAGCGCAGCGGACCGACGCTATGGCTACACCTTC. It yields the protein CSAADRRYGYTF.

The chain is built from TRBV10-3 and TRBJ2-7; D tentatively reads TRBD1 or TRBD2 (7 bases each). The CDR3 contains 15 residues. Germline lookup yields CDR1 ENHRY and CDR2 SYGVKD. V lost 8 bases and J 3 bases, leaving 20 bases between the germline ends. The CDR3 DNA follows: TGTGCCATCCAGGGGGACGAGCGGGACGGCTACGAGCAGTACTTC. Protein: CAIQGDERDGYEQYF.

In this sample, this clone turned up once. The chain is built from TRBV5-6 and TRBJ1-6, with 8 bases that match TRBD1. CDR1 and CDR2 (germline): SGHDT, YYEEEE. This CDR3 region has 16 residues. The V gene end was trimmed by 4 bases and the J gene end by 6 bases; junction bases not matched to a gene: 9. The CDR3 sequence is CASSPPGRGLNSPLHF. The CDR3 nucleotides read TGTGCCAGCAGCCCCCCCGGCAGGGGGCTTAATTCACCCCTCCACTTT.